Listed here is a single T cell receptor (beta chain). Its specificity is not known. This specimen belongs to a study of T cell responses to AZD1222 COVID-19 vaccine. Overall study results and limits: Vaccine-associated CD4 TCRs spanned spike, dominant at 160-218 and 743-854. Unmutated variant regions are reportedly targeted by nearly half of spike-specific TCRs.

The CDR3 loop spans 15 amino acids. Germline V gene sequence: CDR1 LGHDT, CDR2 YNNKEL (reference sequence). The V end was cut by 1 base, the J end by 1 base, with 7 bases between. Some clones are missing from TCRdb's copy, which holds only in-frame ones; the method was immunoSEQ multiplex PCR. This sample has about 83,000 clones, with approximately 89% found just once. Specimen: peripheral blood, collected 28 days after the second AZD1222 dose. The chain links TRBV3-1 (or the pseudogene TRBV3-2) to TRBJ2-2; weak D call: TRBD1 (5 bases). This receptor was obtained from an adult who received the AZD1222 COVID-19 vaccine. CDR3 sequence (DNA): TGTGCCAGCAGCCAAGGGCAGGGGAACACCGGGGAGCTGTTTTTT. It yields the protein CASSQGQGNTGELFF.